This T cell receptor beta chain was retrieved from a study of Ad26.COV2.S vaccination and SARS-CoV-2 variants. Concerning this clone itself: The antigen remains undetermined.

Study-level findings and limits: Analyses that measured TCR breadth and depth may have underestimated total T cell responses. Spike-specific TCR breadth was greater after Ad26.COV2.S than placebo. After vaccination, substantial breadth of spike-specific CD8+ and CD4+ responses was reported. Recipients of either vaccine or placebo displayed similar breadth of non-spike TCRs.

The table came from immunoSEQ multiplex PCR; TCRdb's copy has only in-frame clones and leaves some out. The data hold some 350,000 clones, with just over 90% observed a single time. V gave up 4 bases and J gave up 0 bases, with 16 bases separating them. The CDR3 covers 16 residues. Germline V gene sequence: CDR1 SEHNR, CDR2 FQNEAQ (reference sequence). The sequencing here drew on peripheral blood, taken after recovery from COVID-19. This TCR came from a human donor who had recovered from COVID-19. The V and J genes are TRBV7-9 and TRBJ2-7; no reliable D call. The CDR3 loop is CASSSAWGRDSYEQYF. The CDR3 DNA sequence: TGTGCCAGCAGCTCCGCTTGGGGTAGAGACTCCTACGAGCAGTACTTC. The whole variable domain, filled in from reference TRBV7-9 and TRBJ2-7, reads DTGVSQNPRHKITKRGQNVTFRCDPISEHNRLYWYRQTLGQGPEFLTYFQNEAQLEKSRLLSDRFSAERPKGSFSTLEIQRTEQGDSAMYLCASSSAWGRDSYEQYFGPGTRLTVT.